These T cell receptor beta chains were read from a single sample in a study of T cell responses to AZD1222 COVID-19 vaccine. Libraries were prepared by immunoSEQ multiplex PCR; TCRdb keeps only in-frame clonotypes and omits some of them. The repertoire holds 170,000 or so clones, with over 75% as singletons. Material: peripheral blood, obtained on day 0 of AZD1222 vaccination. These receptors came from an adult in good health. Both conserved end residues are part of each CDR3. A D gene is named only where the DNA matches it firmly. Clone size is stated in some rows and not others, as once, few, many or a class when expanded.

TRBJ2-7,TRBV9,-,-,CASSVGSNTWEQYF,TGTGCCAGCAGCGTAGGTAGTAATACTTGGGAGCAGTACTTC
TRBJ2-7,TRBV25-1,-,-,CASSEYGTRNEQYF,TGTGCCAGCAGTGAATATGGGACCAGAAACGAGCAGTACTTC
TRBJ2-2,TRBV14,TRBD2,once,CASSHFGTSGSGGTGELFF,TGTGCCAGCAGCCACTTCGGGACTAGCGGGTCTGGGGGCACCGGGGAGCTGTTTTTT
TRBJ1-2,TRBV5-4,-,-,CASSLVGRGGDENTF,TGTGCCAGCAGCTTGGTTGGCCGGGGGGGGGACGAGAACACCTTC
TRBJ1-1,TRBV24-1,TRBD1,-,CATSDRTGDMNTEAFF,TGTGCCACCAGTGACCGGACAGGGGATATGAACACTGAAGCTTTCTTT
TRBJ2-7,TRBV5-1,TRBD1,-,CASSSSGTGPEQYF,TGCGCCAGCAGCTCCTCCGGGACAGGGCCCGAGCAGTACTTC
TRBJ1-4,TRBV2,TRBD1,-,CASSSQGGATNEKLFF,TGTGCCAGCAGTTCTCAGGGGGGTGCAACTAATGAAAAACTGTTTTTT
TRBJ1-2,TRBV6-5,-,few,CASSLAGGYTF,TGTGCCAGCAGTCTGGCCGGTGGCTACACCTTC
TRBJ1-1,TRBV3-1/TRBV3-2,-,-,CASSGNTEAFF,TGTGCCTCAAGCGGGAACACTGAAGCTTTCTTT
TRBJ2-1,TRBV15,-,-,CATQQISGYNEQFF,TGTGCCACCCAGCAGATTTCCGGCTACAATGAGCAGTTCTTC
TRBJ1-1,TRBV5-4,-,-,CASSPGENTEAFF,TGTGCCAGCAGCCCTGGGGAGAACACTGAAGCTTTCTTT
TRBJ1-2,TRBV20-1,TRBD1,-,CSASPQGASGYGYTF,TGCAGTGCTAGTCCACAGGGGGCGTCGGGGTATGGCTACACCTTC
TRBJ1-1,TRBV19,-,-,CASSSIQGSEAFF,TGTGCCAGTAGCTCGATACAGGGTTCTGAAGCTTTCTTT
TRBJ1-1,TRBV12-3/TRBV12-4,-,-,CASSDQAEAFF,TGTGCCAGCAGTGATCAGGCTGAAGCTTTCTTT
TRBJ2-1,TRBV30,-,-,CAWGRGSKAPGFF,-
TRBJ1-4,TRBV18,TRBD1,-,CASSPRDRGATNEKLFF,TGTGCCAGCTCGCCCCGGGACAGGGGCGCAACTAATGAAAAACTGTTTTTT
TRBJ2-1,TRBV6-5,-,-,CASSFTRGPYNEQFF,TGTGCCAGCAGTTTTACTCGGGGGCCTTACAATGAGCAGTTCTTC
TRBJ2-3,TRBV21-1,-,-,CASSLLGGRGTDTQYF,TGTGCCAGCAGCCTACTCGGGGGCAGGGGGACAGATACGCAGTATTTT
TRBJ2-4,TRBV6-1,TRBD2,-,CASSDLLAGGLAKNIQYF,TGTGCCAGCAGTGACCTGCTAGCGGGGGGGCTAGCCAAAAACATTCAGTACTTC
TRBJ2-7,TRBV10-3,TRBD2,-,CAISGLAGASSSYEQYF,TGTGCCATCAGTGGACTAGCGGGGGCCTCAAGCTCCTACGAGCAGTACTTC
TRBJ1-1,TRBV13,TRBD1,-,CASSPPGTGYTEAFF,TGTGCCAGCAGCCCCCCCGGGACAGGATACACTGAAGCTTTCTTT
TRBJ1-3,TRBV20-1,-,-,CSASEGPSGNTIYF,TGCAGTGCTAGTGAGGGTCCGTCTGGAAACACCATATATTTT
TRBJ2-7,TRBV29-1,-,few,CSVEAAYEQYF,TGCAGCGTTGAAGCGGCATACGAGCAGTACTTC
TRBJ1-4,TRBV27,-,-,CASSPLGDGPEKLFF,TGTGCCAGCAGCCCATTAGGAGATGGGCCTGAAAAACTGTTTTTT
TRBJ2-2,TRBV4-2,-,-,CASSREAGPTGELFF,TGTGCCAGCAGCCGCGAGGCAGGGCCCACCGGGGAGCTGTTTTTT